The following is a TCR beta chain sequence with its context. No antigen is known for it. Trimming left V 2 bases short and J 3 bases short, with 11 bases between. This CDR3 region has 14 residues. CDR1 MGHRA and CDR2 YSYEKL come from the germline V gene. Primers: 60 Vbeta forward and 13 Jbeta reverse. Generated by immunoSEQ multiplex PCR, the TCRdb table keeps only in-frame clones and is missing some. The sample contains some 150,000 clones, around 77% of which appear only once. The data belong to a study of cytomegalovirus exposure and HLA in healthy donors. Study-level findings and limits: It was reported that TCR beta sequences correctly inferred the HLA-A and HLA-B alleles for most subjects.

The TCR was taken from a young man in good health and CMV-seropositive. Sample: PBMCs. The rearrangement uses TRBV4-1 and TRBJ2-7, with D possibly matching TRBD1 (5 bases). The CDR3 region has the DNA TGCGCCAGCAGCCAATCCCGACAGAGCTACGAGCAGTACTTC. Its translation is CASSQSRQSYEQYF.